This T cell receptor beta chain stems from a study of blood T cell repertoires in COVID-19. Whole-study context: Donors in the United States, Italy and Spain gave samples during acute or convalescent COVID-19.

How the authors handled the data: Using reference gene primer amplification, nucleated cell counts were estimated. Method: immunoSEQ multiplex PCR; TCRdb's copy keeps in-frame clones and lacks some. V, J and clone size are those of that table, while D and trimming were read from the DNA. The sample lists around 330,000 clones; about 88% were seen once. The V gene's germline CDR1 is MGHRA and CDR2 YSYEKL. This CDR3 comprises 14 residues. V lost 0 bases to trimming and J lost 7 bases, with 10 bases between them. Sequencing was done on a sample of PBMCs or T cells enriched from blood (not recorded which). The clonotype originates from a woman in her forties who had recovered from COVID-19. The chain uses TRBV4-1 and TRBJ1-5; D not resolved. The CDR3: CASSQDSGSQPQHF. The CDR3, as DNA: TGCGCCAGCAGCCAAGATTCGGGGAGCCAGCCCCAGCATTTT.